The text below deals with one TCR beta chain. The target antigen is unknown. This specimen comes from a study of vaccination and CD4 T cells after COVID-19. Germline V lookup: CDR1 MGHRA, CDR2 YSYEKL. The V segment lost 6 bases and the J segment 1 base; nucleotides outside the gene matches: 13. The length of the CDR3 is 17 residues. Sequencing of the DNA from cultured CD4+ T cells was carried out with the Oncomine TCR Beta short-read assay. TCRdb reanalysed the PCR reads using MiXCR and keeps one entry per CDR3 protein. The table lists 15,000 or so distinct CDR3 sequences, roughly 51% of them singletons, with about 17% in the top ten. The treatment denotes: roughly 11-day PBMC culture with coronavirus spike peptide pools or control peptides (ViraFEST assay).

This clonotype was sampled from a human donor who had recovered from COVID-19. Sequenced: CD4+ T cells from blood, cultured in vitro. This chain links TRBV4-1 with TRBJ1-2; TRBD1 agrees at 8 bases. The CDR3 reads CASRTRQGRTNNYGYTF. For the CDR3, the DNA is TGCGCCAGCAGGACTAGACAGGGGCGAACGAATAACTATGGCTACACCTTC.